These T cell receptor beta chains were read from a single sample in a study of Graves' ophthalmopathy and Graves' hyperthyroidism. TCRdb reanalysed the multiplex PCR reads using MiXCR and keeps one entry per CDR3 protein. The repertoire includes about 400,000 distinct CDR3 sequences, around 21% of them detected once, and around 3% sits in the top ten. Sequences were obtained from peripheral blood. The receptors stem from a young woman with stable Graves' hyperthyroidism. Each CDR3 is given with its conserved first and last residue. The D gene is left open where the match is weak. Rows give clone size only sometimes, using once, few, many, or a class for an expanded clone.

v_call: TRBV6-2/TRBV6-3
clone_size: many
j_call: TRBJ2-7
d_call: TRBD1
cdr3_aa: CASSSSDREYEQYF
cdr3_nt: TGTGCCAGCAGTTCATCGGACAGGGAGTACGAGCAGTACTTC

v_call: TRBV13
clone_size: many
j_call: TRBJ2-7
d_call: -
cdr3_aa: CASSQDRLYEQYF
cdr3_nt: TGTGCCAGCAGCCAAGACAGGTTGTACGAGCAGTACTTC

v_call: TRBV2
clone_size: many
j_call: TRBJ1-5
d_call: -
cdr3_aa: CASTADSNQPQHF
cdr3_nt: TGTGCCAGCACGGCGGATAGCAATCAGCCCCAGCATTTT

v_call: TRBV27
clone_size: many
j_call: TRBJ2-5
d_call: -
cdr3_aa: CASMAGQQHGTQYF
cdr3_nt: TGTGCCAGCATGGCGGGGCAGCAGCACGGGACCCAGTACTTC

v_call: TRBV20-1
clone_size: -
j_call: TRBJ1-1
d_call: -
cdr3_aa: CSAAGRQEAFF
cdr3_nt: TGCAGTGCTGCCGGACGGCAAGAAGCTTTCTTT

v_call: TRBV6-2/TRBV6-3
clone_size: many
j_call: TRBJ2-7
d_call: -
cdr3_aa: CASSYPQSGEQYF
cdr3_nt: TGTGCCAGCAGTTACCCGCAGTCGGGGGAGCAGTACTTC

v_call: TRBV2
clone_size: -
j_call: TRBJ2-2
d_call: -
cdr3_aa: CASEGVGQLSNTGELFF
cdr3_nt: TGTGCCAGCGAAGGAGTGGGGCAGCTATCGAACACCGGGGAGCTGTTTTTT

v_call: TRBV6-2/TRBV6-3
clone_size: -
j_call: TRBJ2-7
d_call: TRBD1
cdr3_aa: CASSYSRDRSYDQYF
cdr3_nt: TGTGCCAGCAGTTACTCGAGGGACAGGAGTTACGATCAGTACTTC

v_call: TRBV28
clone_size: -
j_call: TRBJ1-2
d_call: -
cdr3_aa: CASSPPAYGYTF
cdr3_nt: TGTGCCAGCAGTCCTCCCGCATATGGCTACACCTTC

v_call: TRBV12-3/TRBV12-4
clone_size: many
j_call: TRBJ2-5
d_call: -
cdr3_aa: CASTPSGTSQETQYF
cdr3_nt: TGTGCCAGCACCCCGTCCGGGACCTCCCAAGAGACCCAGTACTTC

v_call: TRBV14
clone_size: many
j_call: TRBJ1-6
d_call: -
cdr3_aa: CASSEDRSYNSPLHF
cdr3_nt: TGTGCCAGCAGCGAAGATAGATCCTATAATTCACCCCTCCACTTT

v_call: TRBV6-2/TRBV6-3
clone_size: -
j_call: TRBJ2-7
d_call: TRBD1
cdr3_aa: CASSYAGTGFHEQYF
cdr3_nt: TGTGCCAGCAGTTACGCTGGGACAGGGTTCCACGAGCAGTACTTC

v_call: TRBV7-2
clone_size: many
j_call: TRBJ2-7
d_call: TRBD2
cdr3_aa: CASSLGLAGAGEQYF
cdr3_nt: TGTGCCAGCAGCTTGGGACTAGCGGGAGCGGGGGAGCAGTACTTC

v_call: TRBV20-1
clone_size: many
j_call: TRBJ2-7
d_call: -
cdr3_aa: CSAGQQGPYEQYF
cdr3_nt: TGCAGTGCGGGCCAACAGGGCCCCTACGAGCAGTACTTC

v_call: TRBV28
clone_size: -
j_call: TRBJ1-1
d_call: -
cdr3_aa: CASGQQMNTEAFF
cdr3_nt: TGTGCCAGCGGGCAGCAGATGAACACTGAAGCTTTCTTT

v_call: TRBV9
clone_size: few
j_call: TRBJ2-5
d_call: TRBD2
cdr3_aa: CASSPGGTKVETQYF
cdr3_nt: TGTGCCAGCAGCCCGGGGGGGACCAAGGTAGAGACCCAGTACTTC